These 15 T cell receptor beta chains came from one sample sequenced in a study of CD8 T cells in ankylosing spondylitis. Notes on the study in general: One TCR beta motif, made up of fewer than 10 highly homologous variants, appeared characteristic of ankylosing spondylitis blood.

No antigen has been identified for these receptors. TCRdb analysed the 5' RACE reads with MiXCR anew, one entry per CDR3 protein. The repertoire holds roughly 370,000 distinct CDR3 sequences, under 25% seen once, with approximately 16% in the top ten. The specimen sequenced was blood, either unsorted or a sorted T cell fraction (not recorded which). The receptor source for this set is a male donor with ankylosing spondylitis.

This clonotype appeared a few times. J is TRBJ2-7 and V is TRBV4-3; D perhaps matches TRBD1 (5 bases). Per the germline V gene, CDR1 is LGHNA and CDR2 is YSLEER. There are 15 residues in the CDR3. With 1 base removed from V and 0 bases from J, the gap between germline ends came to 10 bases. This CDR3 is CASSQGGAPSYEQYF. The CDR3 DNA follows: TGCGCCAGCAGCCAAGGTGGGGCACCCTCCTACGAGCAGTACTTC.

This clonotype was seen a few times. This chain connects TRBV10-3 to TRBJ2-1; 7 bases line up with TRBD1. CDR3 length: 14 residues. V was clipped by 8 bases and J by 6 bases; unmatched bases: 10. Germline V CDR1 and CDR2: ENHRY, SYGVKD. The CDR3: CAIRDRDPLNEQFF. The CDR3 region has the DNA TGTGCCATCCGCGACAGGGATCCCCTCAATGAGCAGTTCTTC.

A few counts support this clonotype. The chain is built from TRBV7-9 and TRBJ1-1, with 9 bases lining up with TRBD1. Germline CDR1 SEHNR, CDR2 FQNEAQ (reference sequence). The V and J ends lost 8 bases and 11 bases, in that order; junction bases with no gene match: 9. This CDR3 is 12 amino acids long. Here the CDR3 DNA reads TGTGCCAGCGCTGCACAGGGGGCGCGGGCTTTCTTT. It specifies CASAAQGARAFF.

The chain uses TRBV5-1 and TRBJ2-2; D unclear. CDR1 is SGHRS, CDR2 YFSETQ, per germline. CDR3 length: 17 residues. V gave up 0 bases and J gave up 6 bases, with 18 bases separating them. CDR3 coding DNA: TGCGCCAGCAGCTTGGCCCCTCGAGCCCGTGGCGCCGGGGAGCTGTTTTTT. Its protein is CASSLAPRARGAGELFF.

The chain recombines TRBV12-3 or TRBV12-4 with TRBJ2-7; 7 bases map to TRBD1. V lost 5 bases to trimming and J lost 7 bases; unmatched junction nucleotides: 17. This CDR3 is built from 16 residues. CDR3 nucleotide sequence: TGTGCCAGCAGTCCTAGAGGGGGCCTCGATCGAGGGGAGCAGTACTTC. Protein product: CASSPRGGLDRGEQYF.

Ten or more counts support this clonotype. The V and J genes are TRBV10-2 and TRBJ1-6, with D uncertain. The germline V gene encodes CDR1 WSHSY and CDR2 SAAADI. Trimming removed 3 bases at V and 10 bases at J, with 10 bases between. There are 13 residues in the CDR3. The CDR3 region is CASSDRVGSPLHF. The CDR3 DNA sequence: TGCGCCAGCAGTGATCGGGTCGGCTCACCCCTCCACTTT.

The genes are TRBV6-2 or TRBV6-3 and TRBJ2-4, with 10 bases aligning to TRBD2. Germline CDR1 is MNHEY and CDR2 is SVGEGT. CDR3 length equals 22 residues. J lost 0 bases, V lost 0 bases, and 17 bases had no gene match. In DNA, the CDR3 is TGTGCCAGCAGTTACTCGATTCGGTCTAGCGGGAGTTCCCCCTTAGCCAAAAACATTCAGTACTTC. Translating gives CASSYSIRSSGSSPLAKNIQYF.

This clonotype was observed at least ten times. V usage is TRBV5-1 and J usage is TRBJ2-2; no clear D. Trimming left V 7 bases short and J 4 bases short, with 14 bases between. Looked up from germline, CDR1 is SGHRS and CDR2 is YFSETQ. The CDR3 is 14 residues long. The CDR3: CASRPLELTGELFF. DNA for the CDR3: TGCGCCAGCCGACCACTTGAACTCACCGGGGAGCTGTTTTTT.

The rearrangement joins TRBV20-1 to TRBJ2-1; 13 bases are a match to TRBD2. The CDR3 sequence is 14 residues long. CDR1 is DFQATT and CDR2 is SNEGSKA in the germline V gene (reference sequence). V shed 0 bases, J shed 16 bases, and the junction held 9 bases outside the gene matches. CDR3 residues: CSAREGLAGSSQFF. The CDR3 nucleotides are TGCAGTGCTAGAGAGGGACTAGCGGGATCATCGCAATTCTTC.

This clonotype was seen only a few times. The CDR3 bases are TGCAGCGTGGGGGGCCACGGTAATGAAAAACTGTTTTTT. Translation gives CSVGGHGNEKLFF. V and J are TRBV29-1 and TRBJ1-4; the D gene is possibly TRBD1 (6 bases). Deletions cut 6 bases from V and 4 bases from J, with 12 bases between. The CDR3 runs 13 residues. Germline assignment: CDR1 SQVTM and CDR2 ANQGSEA.

CDR3 nucleotides: TGTGCCAGCAGTTGGTTAACGGGAGGTAGAAACGAGCAGTACTTC. Translation gives CASSWLTGGRNEQYF. This chain uses TRBV27 with TRBJ2-7; 7 nucleotides line up with TRBD2. There are 15 residues in the CDR3. The J segment lost 5 bases and the V segment lost 4 bases, leaving 11 bases of the junction unmatched. Germline assignment: CDR1 MNHEY and CDR2 SMNVEV (reference sequence).

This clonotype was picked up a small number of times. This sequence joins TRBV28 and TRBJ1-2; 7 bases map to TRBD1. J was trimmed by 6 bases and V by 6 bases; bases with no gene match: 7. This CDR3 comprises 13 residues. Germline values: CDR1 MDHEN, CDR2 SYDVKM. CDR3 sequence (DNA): TGTGCCAGCAGAAAGACAGGGCTGGATGGCTACACCTTC. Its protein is CASRKTGLDGYTF.

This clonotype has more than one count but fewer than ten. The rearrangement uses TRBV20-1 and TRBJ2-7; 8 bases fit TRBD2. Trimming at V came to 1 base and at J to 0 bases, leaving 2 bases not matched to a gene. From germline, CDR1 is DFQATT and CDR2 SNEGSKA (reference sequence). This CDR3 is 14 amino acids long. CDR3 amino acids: CSARAAGGSYEQYF. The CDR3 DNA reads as TGCAGTGCTAGAGCGGCGGGAGGCTCCTACGAGCAGTACTTC.

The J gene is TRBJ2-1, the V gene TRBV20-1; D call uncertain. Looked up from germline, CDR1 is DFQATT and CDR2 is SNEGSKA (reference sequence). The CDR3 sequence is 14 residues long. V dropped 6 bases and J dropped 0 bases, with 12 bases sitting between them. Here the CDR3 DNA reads TGCAGTGCCAGCCGACCCACCTCCTACAATGAGCAGTTCTTC. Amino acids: CSASRPTSYNEQFF.

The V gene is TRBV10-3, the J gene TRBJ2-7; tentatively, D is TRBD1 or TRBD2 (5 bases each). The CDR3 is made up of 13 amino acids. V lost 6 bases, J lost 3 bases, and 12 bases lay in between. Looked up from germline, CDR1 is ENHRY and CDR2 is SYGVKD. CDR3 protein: CAIRGSGSYEQYF. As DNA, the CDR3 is TGTGCCATCAGGGGATCAGGGAGCTACGAGCAGTACTTC.